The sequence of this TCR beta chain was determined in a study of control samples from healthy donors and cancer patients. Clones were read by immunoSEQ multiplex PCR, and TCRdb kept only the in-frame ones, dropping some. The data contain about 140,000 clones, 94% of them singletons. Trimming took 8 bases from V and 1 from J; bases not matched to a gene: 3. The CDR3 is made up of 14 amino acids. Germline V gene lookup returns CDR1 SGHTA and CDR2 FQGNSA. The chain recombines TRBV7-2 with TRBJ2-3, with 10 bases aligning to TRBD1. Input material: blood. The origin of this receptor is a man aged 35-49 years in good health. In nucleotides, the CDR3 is TGTGCCAGCGGGGACAGGGGCCGCACAGATACGCAGTATTTT. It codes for CASGDRGRTDTQYF.